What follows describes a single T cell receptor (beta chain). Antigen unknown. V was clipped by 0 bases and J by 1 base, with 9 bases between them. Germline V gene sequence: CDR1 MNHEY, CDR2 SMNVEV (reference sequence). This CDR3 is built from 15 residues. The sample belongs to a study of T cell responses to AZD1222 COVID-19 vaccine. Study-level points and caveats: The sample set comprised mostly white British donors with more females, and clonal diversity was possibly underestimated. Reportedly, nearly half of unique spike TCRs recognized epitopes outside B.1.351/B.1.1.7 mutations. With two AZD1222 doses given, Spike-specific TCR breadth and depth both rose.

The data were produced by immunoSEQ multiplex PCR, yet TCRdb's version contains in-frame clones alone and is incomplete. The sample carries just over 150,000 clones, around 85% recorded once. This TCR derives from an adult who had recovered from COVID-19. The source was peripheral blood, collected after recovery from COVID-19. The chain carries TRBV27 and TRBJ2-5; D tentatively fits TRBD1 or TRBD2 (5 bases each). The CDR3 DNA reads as TGTGCCAGCAGTTTATCCGGGGCCCGCCAAGAGACCCAGTACTTC. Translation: CASSLSGARQETQYF.